Below, 20 T cell receptor beta chains from the same sample are listed, as sequenced in a study of identical twins. TCRdb re-derived calls from the 5' RACE reads in MiXCR, one entry per CDR3 protein. The sample records about 1.7 million distinct CDR3 sequences, around a third being singletons. Sequencing used cord blood. The source is a newborn girl in good health.

This clonotype was seen only a few times. CDR3 nucleotides: TGCAGTGCTACGCCTCCCTACGAGCAGTACTTC. It yields the protein CSATPPYEQYF. The V call is TRBV20-1, the J call TRBJ2-7; D remains ambiguous. Germline CDR1 reads DFQATT; CDR2 reads SNEGSKA (reference sequence). Trimming shortened V by 4 bases and J by 2 bases, and 6 bases separated the two germline ends. This CDR3 has 11 residues.

This chain links TRBV12-3 or TRBV12-4 with TRBJ2-7; D unresolved. The CDR3 totals 16 residues. The V and J ends lost 4 bases and 2 bases respectively, with 18 bases between them. CDR3 DNA sequence: TGTGCCAGCAGTTCCACCCGAAAGTTTGTCCCCTACGAGCAGTACTTC. Protein: CASSSTRKFVPYEQYF.

This clonotype was observed a handful of times. J is TRBJ2-1 and V is TRBV20-1; 12 bases are a match to TRBD2. There are 17 residues in the CDR3. The ends lost 1 base at V and 0 bases at J; junction bases unmatched: 4. In germline, CDR1 is DFQATT, CDR2 SNEGSKA (reference sequence). Here the CDR3 reads CSARGLAGVYSYNEQFF. The DNA for the CDR3 is TGCAGTGCTAGAGGACTAGCGGGGGTCTACTCCTACAATGAGCAGTTCTTC.

This clonotype came up a few times. The chain uses TRBV20-1 and TRBJ2-7; 10 nucleotides line up with TRBD2. This CDR3 contains 14 residues. The trim removed 7 bases at V and 1 base at J, leaving 7 bases unmatched. Germline CDR1 and CDR2: DFQATT and SNEGSKA (reference sequence). The CDR3 region has the DNA TGCAGTGGCTGCGGGACTAGCGCTTCCTACGAGCAGTACTTC. This codes for CSGCGTSASYEQYF.

Concerning this clonotype itself: The junction does not match germline at one end; this may be a read error. CDR3 in DNA: TGTGCCAGCAGGCAGGATCTTAATCAGCCCCGGCATTTT. It encodes CASRQDLNQPRHF. V is TRBV6-1 and J is TRBJ1-5; D ambiguous. The CDR3 is made up of 13 amino acids. Germline V lookup: CDR1 MNHNS, CDR2 SASEGT.

This chain joins TRBV3-1 and TRBJ2-1; TRBD2 aligns across 16 bases. CDR3 length: 17 amino acids. The germline CDR1 and CDR2 sequences are LGHDT and YNNKEL (reference sequence). The V gene end was trimmed by 6 bases and the J gene end by 8 bases; junction bases not matched to a gene: 10. CDR3 protein: CASRLGTSGGGYHEQFF. The CDR3 DNA sequence: TGTGCCAGCAGGCTCGGGACTAGCGGGGGGGGATACCATGAGCAGTTCTTC.

The rearrangement uses TRBV2 and TRBJ1-6, with D possibly matching TRBD1 (6 bases). V was shortened by 6 bases and J by 6 bases, with 15 bases between the two germline ends. Germline V gene lookup returns CDR1 SNHLY and CDR2 FYNNEI. The CDR3 is 15 amino acids. CDR3 DNA sequence: TGTGCCAGCAGAACCGAGGGGGTTGTTAATTCACCCCTCCACTTT. Encoded protein: CASRTEGVVNSPLHF.

This clonotype showed up just a few times. This may be a read error: a much more frequent sequence differs by one nucleotide. This sequence joins TRBV6-1 and TRBJ1-2, with no clear D. This CDR3 contains 11 residues. The germline gives CDR1 MNHNS, CDR2 SASEGT. V lost 2 bases and J lost 6, with 4 bases in between. The CDR3 is CASSEYHGYTF. The CDR3 coding sequence is TGTGCCAGCAGTGAATACCATGGCTACACCTTC.

The J gene is TRBJ2-3, the V gene TRBV5-1, with 9 bases identical to TRBD1. Germline V gene sequence: CDR1 SGHRS, CDR2 YFSETQ. The ends lost 2 bases at V and 5 bases at J; junction bases unmatched: 9. This CDR3 has 16 residues. The CDR3 nucleotides are TGCGCCAGCAGCTTACTCACAGGGGGCTGGGGAGATACGCAGTATTTT. It yields the protein CASSLLTGGWGDTQYF.

A note on this clonotype: A much larger clonotype is one base distant, so this may be a read error. This chain links TRBV6-5 with TRBJ2-1; a weak D match, TRBD2 (5 bases). The CDR3 length is 11 residues. Germline V gene data show CDR1 as MNHEY and CDR2 as SVGAGI. V lost 2 bases to trimming and J lost 13 bases, with 9 bases between them. CDR3 DNA: TGTGCCAGCAGTTACAGGGAGACCCAGTTCTTC. Translation gives CASSYRETQFF.

This chain joins TRBV12-3 or TRBV12-4 and TRBJ2-3, with unresolved D. V was clipped by 3 bases and J by 1 base, with 17 bases between them. The CDR3 totals 17 residues. CDR3: CASSFGHEAPGTDTQYF. The CDR3 DNA reads TGTGCCAGCAGTTTTGGTCACGAGGCCCCTGGCACAGATACGCAGTATTTT.

This clonotype was detected many times. This chain connects TRBV6-1 to TRBJ2-1; D is unresolved. CDR3 length: 14 amino acids. V was cut by 1 base and J by 4 bases, with 8 bases left in between. Germline V gene lookup returns CDR1 MNHNS and CDR2 SASEGT. In DNA, the CDR3 is TGTGCCAGCAGTGAAGTTTGGGGTTACAATGAGCAGTTCTTC. Translated: CASSEVWGYNEQFF.

This clonotype was observed a handful of times. The chain carries TRBV5-1 and TRBJ2-3; 7 bases are a match to TRBD2. Germline CDR1 SGHRS, CDR2 YFSETQ. The CDR3 totals 14 residues. J was trimmed by 4 bases and V by 2 bases; bases with no gene match: 4. The CDR3 DNA sequence: TGCGCCAGCAGCTTTGGAGCGGGACCAGATACGCAGTATTTT. Translated: CASSFGAGPDTQYF.

This clonotype showed up just a few times. The chain joins TRBV27 to TRBJ1-2, with unresolved D. Germline CDR1 MNHEY, CDR2 SMNVEV (reference sequence). This CDR3 has 15 amino acids. V was clipped by 3 bases and J by 0 bases, with 11 bases between them. The CDR3: CASSFAGGSNYGYTF. DNA of the CDR3: TGTGCCAGCAGTTTTGCCGGCGGCTCTAACTATGGCTACACCTTC.

The chain combines TRBV6-1 with TRBJ2-2; 11 bases line up with TRBD1. With V trimmed by 7 bases and J by 5 bases, 6 bases remained unmatched. There are 15 residues in the CDR3. In germline, CDR1 is MNHNS, CDR2 SASEGT. CDR3: CASKEGTGGTGELFF. CDR3 nucleotides: TGTGCCAGCAAAGAGGGGACAGGGGGTACCGGGGAGCTGTTTTTT.

The chain is built from TRBV2 and TRBJ2-2; D gene uncertain. Trimming took 6 bases from V and 3 from J, leaving 11 bases between them. This CDR3 contains 14 residues. Looked up from germline, CDR1 is SNHLY and CDR2 is FYNNEI. The CDR3 DNA reads as TGTGCCAGCAGGAAGGCCTACGACACCGGGGAGCTGTTTTTT. This gives the protein CASRKAYDTGELFF.

This clonotype came up many times. The chain carries TRBV25-1 and TRBJ2-7; TRBD2 agrees at 13 bases. The CDR3 has 13 residues. Germline loops: CDR1 MGHDK, CDR2 SYGVNS. V dropped 4 bases and J dropped 6; count of bases not matched to a gene: 0. As DNA, the CDR3 is TGTGCCAGCAGTGGACTAGCGGGAGGCGAGCAGTACTTC. Amino acids: CASSGLAGGEQYF.

This clonotype was seen a handful of times. The V and J genes are TRBV20-1 and TRBJ1-2; D is ambiguous. This CDR3 has 14 amino acids. Germline V CDR1 and CDR2: DFQATT, SNEGSKA (reference sequence). V lost 0 bases and J lost 3, with 11 bases in between. CDR3 DNA sequence: TGCAGTGCTAGAGATCGTGAGGTGTACTATGGCTACACCTTC. Amino acid sequence: CSARDREVYYGYTF.

The chain links TRBV20-1 to TRBJ2-7; no definite D call. There are 14 residues in the CDR3. The ends were cut back, 3 bases at V and 2 bases at J, with 14 bases in the middle. Germline V gene sequence: CDR1 DFQATT, CDR2 SNEGSKA (reference sequence). The CDR3: CSARIMTTTYEQYF. CDR3 bases: TGCAGTGCTAGGATTATGACCACAACCTACGAGCAGTACTTC.

This clonotype was recorded a few times. CDR3 nucleotides: TGTGCCAGCACCCTCCGGCCCTCTGGAAACACCATATATTTT. Residues: CASTLRPSGNTIYF. The chain couples TRBV7-9 to TRBJ1-3; D is ambiguous. The germline V and J ends were trimmed by 7 bases and 0 bases, with 10 bases remaining between them. Per germline, CDR1 SEHNR and CDR2 FQNEAQ (reference sequence). The CDR3 covers 14 residues. Full variable domain (missing parts from reference TRBV7-9 and TRBJ1-3): DTGVSQNPRHKITKRGQNVTFRCDPISEHNRLYWYRQTLGQGPEFLTYFQNEAQLEKSRLLSDRFSAERPKGSFSTLEIQRTEQGDSAMYLCASTLRPSGNTIYFGEGSWLTVV.